Listed below are T cell receptor beta chains from one sample, sequenced in a study of T cells after posttransplantation cyclophosphamide. The method was immunoSEQ multiplex PCR; TCRdb's version includes in-frame clones alone and lacks a portion of them. The profile shows 34,000 or so clones, around nine tenths of them singletons. Sequences were obtained from naive CD4+ T cells sorted from blood. Source of these receptors: a man younger than 40 in good health and a related stem cell transplant donor. CDR3s include the opening cysteine and the closing phenylalanine or tryptophan. Each record gives: J gene, D gene, clone size, V gene, CDR3 protein, CDR3 DNA. A D gene is named only where the DNA matches it firmly. Rows give clone size only sometimes, using once, few, many, or a class for an expanded clone.

TRBJ1-1	.	.	TRBV12-5	CASGLGLPGLPPAPEAFF	TGTGCTAGTGGTTTGGGGTTGCCGGGACTTCCACCCGCACCTGAAGCTTTCTTT
TRBJ1-5	TRBD1	.	TRBV6-5	CASTRGRGQPQHF	TGTGCCAGCACCAGGGGGCGCGGTCAGCCCCAGCATTTT
TRBJ2-3	.	.	TRBV9	CASSSEVPDTQYF	TGTGCCAGCAGCTCGGAGGTCCCCGATACGCAGTATTTT
TRBJ2-2	.	once	TRBV28	CASSSGTGELFF	TGTGCCAGCAGCTCAGGCACCGGGGAGCTGTTTTTT
TRBJ1-6	TRBD1	once	TRBV19	CASSITGTAVNSPLHF	TGTGCCAGTAGTATCACCGGGACAGCCGTTAATTCACCCCTCCACTTT
TRBJ1-5	TRBD1	.	TRBV10-2	CASSDYTGGGQPQHF	TGCGCCAGCAGTGATTATACAGGGGGCGGACAGCCCCAGCATTTT
TRBJ2-7	TRBD1	.	TRBV5-1	CASGDTGGLRSYEQYF	TGCGCCAGCGGAGATACAGGGGGCCTTCGCTCCTACGAGCAGTACTTC
TRBJ2-7	TRBD2	.	TRBV5-1	CASSFEAGAPREQYF	TGCGCCAGCAGCTTTGAAGCGGGGGCTCCGCGGGAGCAGTACTTC
TRBJ2-7	TRBD1	.	TRBV5-1	CASSPGQVRDYEQYF	TGCGCCAGCAGCCCGGGACAGGTGAGAGACTACGAGCAGTACTTC
TRBJ1-4	TRBD1	.	TRBV5-4	CASSPTGGTNEKLFF	TGTGCCAGCAGCCCTACAGGGGGTACTAATGAAAAACTGTTTTTT
TRBJ1-6	TRBD1	.	TRBV7-9	CASKGIGGAESPLHF	TGTGCCAGCAAGGGGATAGGGGGCGCGGAATCACCCCTCCACTTT
TRBJ2-1	TRBD2	once	TRBV9	CASSVVVGGNEQFF	TGTGCCAGCAGCGTAGTTGTCGGGGGGAATGAGCAGTTCTTC
TRBJ1-1	.	.	TRBV19	CAIGPLDRNTEAFF	TGTGCCATCGGACCGCTAGACAGGAACACTGAAGCTTTCTTT
TRBJ2-1	TRBD1	.	TRBV9	CASSVGTGNRDNEQFF	TGTGCCAGCAGCGTAGGGACAGGGAACCGAGACAATGAGCAGTTCTTC
TRBJ2-5	.	.	TRBV7-7	CASSLALRETQYF	TGTGCCAGCAGCTTAGCCCTCAGGGAGACCCAGTACTTC
TRBJ2-3	.	once	TRBV7-8	CASSLRAGITDTQYF	TGTGCCAGCAGCTTACGTGCGGGGATCACAGATACGCAGTATTTT
TRBJ2-7	.	.	TRBV5-1	CASSLVEGRGEQYF	TGCGCCAGCAGCTTGGTGGAGGGACGGGGCGAGCAGTACTTC
TRBJ2-7	.	.	TRBV25-1	CASSDGDNRKGQYF	TGTGCCAGCAGTGACGGGGACAACCGAAAGGGGCAGTACTTC
TRBJ2-1	TRBD2	.	TRBV13	CASRVGGGYNEQFF	TGTGCCAGCAGAGTGGGCGGGGGGTACAATGAGCAGTTCTTC
TRBJ1-4	.	once	TRBV4-1	CASSHSRDILFF	TGCGCCAGCAGCCATTCCCGGGACATTCTGTTTTTT
TRBJ1-1	.	once	TRBV2	CASSVDRLFTEAFF	TGTGCCAGCAGTGTAGACAGGCTTTTCACTGAAGCTTTCTTT
TRBJ2-1	TRBD2	few	TRBV10-3	CAISLAGVYNEQFF	TGTGCCATCAGTCTAGCGGGGGTTTACAATGAGCAGTTCTTC
TRBJ1-5	TRBD1	.	TRBV5-6	CASSQDRNQPQHF	TGTGCCAGCAGTCAGGACAGGAATCAGCCCCAGCATTTT
TRBJ2-3	.	.	TRBV6-1	CASKQVTDTQYF	TGTGCCAGCAAACAAGTAACAGATACGCAGTATTTT
TRBJ2-2	TRBD1	.	TRBV29-1	CSVRQGSPGELFF	TGCAGCGTTAGACAGGGGTCCCCCGGGGAGCTGTTTTTT
TRBJ2-1	TRBD2	.	TRBV5-4	CALRERGGNEQFF	TGTGCCCTCAGGGAGCGGGGGGGCAATGAGCAGTTCTTC
TRBJ2-3	TRBD2	.	TRBV7-2	CASSLDGGGATDTQYF	TGTGCCAGCAGCTTAGATGGCGGGGGGGCCACAGATACGCAGTATTTT
TRBJ1-6	.	.	TRBV7-9	CASSLARGNNSPLHF	TGTGCCAGCAGCTTAGCGCGGGGTAATAATTCACCCCTCCACTTT
TRBJ2-5	.	.	TRBV5-1	CASSLGQIQETQYF	TGCGCCAGCAGCTTGGGACAGATCCAAGAGACCCAGTACTTC
TRBJ1-1	.	.	TRBV2	CASGQYTEAFF	TGTGCCAGCGGACAGTACACTGAAGCTTTCTTT
TRBJ1-1	.	.	TRBV28	CASSAGGLMNTEAFF	TGTGCCAGCAGTGCCGGGGGGCTAATGAACACTGAAGCTTTCTTT
TRBJ2-7	.	.	TRBV19	CASSVQTGSYEQYF	TGTGCCAGTAGTGTTCAAACAGGTTCCTACGAGCAGTACTTC
TRBJ1-5	.	.	TRBV6-1	CASSEAAQGYQPQHF	TGTGCCAGCAGTGAAGCGGCGCAGGGCTATCAGCCCCAGCATTTT
TRBJ1-1	.	.	TRBV9	CASSVGGILNTEAFF	TGTGCCAGCAGCGTAGGCGGCATCCTGAACACTGAAGCTTTCTTT
TRBJ2-3	TRBD2	.	TRBV18	CASSPVERGPGTDTQYF	TGTGCCAGCTCACCAGTAGAGCGGGGGCCCGGCACAGATACGCAGTATTTT
TRBJ1-1	.	.	TRBV29-1	CSVSYMNTEAFF	TGCAGCGTCAGTTACATGAACACTGAAGCTTTCTTT
TRBJ2-1	.	.	TRBV4-1	CASSQVGTRGGEQFF	TGCGCCAGCAGCCAAGTCGGGACCAGGGGTGGTGAGCAGTTCTTC
TRBJ2-4	TRBD1	.	TRBV23-1	CASSLLRDRGQNAKNIQYF	TGCGCCAGCAGTCTCCTCCGGGACAGGGGACAAAACGCCAAAAACATTCAGTACTTC
TRBJ1-2	.	.	TRBV2	CASRTSGRAYGYTF	TGTGCCAGCAGAACCTCCGGGCGGGCCTATGGCTACACCTTC
TRBJ2-2	TRBD1	.	TRBV4-1	CASTLFQGQGLTGELFF	TGCGCCAGCACTCTGTTCCAGGGACAGGGTCTCACCGGGGAGCTGTTTTTT
TRBJ2-2	.	.	TRBV6-5	CASSYATGELFF	TGTGCCAGCAGTTACGCGACCGGGGAGCTGTTTTTT
TRBJ1-3	TRBD1	few	TRBV5-6	CASSSQGDLYF	TGTGCCAGCAGTTCCCAGGGGGACCTATATTTT
TRBJ1-1	.	.	TRBV7-8	CASSLDRVNTEAFF	TGTGCCAGCAGCTTAGACAGGGTAAACACTGAAGCTTTCTTT
TRBJ1-6	.	.	TRBV9	CASSVAQGNSPLHF	TGTGCCAGCAGCGTAGCTCAGGGGAATTCACCCCTCCACTTT
TRBJ1-1	.	.	TRBV9	CASSAYSDTEAFF	TGTGCCAGCAGCGCCTATTCTGACACTGAAGCTTTCTTT
TRBJ2-1	TRBD1	.	TRBV5-1	CASSFRGSYNEQFF	TGCGCCAGCAGCTTCAGGGGGTCCTACAATGAGCAGTTCTTC
TRBJ2-7	TRBD1	once	TRBV6-6	CASSYRRDSYEQYF	TGTGCCAGCAGTTACCGCCGGGACAGCTACGAGCAGTACTTC
TRBJ1-1	.	.	TRBV7-9	CASSLGAGNTEAFF	TGTGCCAGCAGCTTGGGAGCAGGCAACACTGAAGCTTTCTTT
TRBJ1-1	.	.	TRBV6-1	CASSKVGGTEAFF	TGTGCCAGCAGTAAAGTAGGGGGCACTGAAGCTTTCTTT
TRBJ1-1	.	.	TRBV27	CASRGYPMNTEAFF	TGTGCCAGCAGGGGCTATCCTATGAACACTGAAGCTTTCTTT
TRBJ1-6	TRBD1	.	TRBV5-1	CASSTGGSPLHF	TGCGCCAGCAGTACAGGGGGGTCACCCCTCCACTTT
TRBJ2-1	.	.	TRBV1	CTSMIAGAKYNEQFF	TGCACCAGCATGATCGCGGGGGCAAAATACAATGAGCAGTTCTTC